A selection of T cell receptor beta chains follows, all from one sample in a study of early stage breast cancer tumors. Data came from immunoSEQ multiplex PCR; TCRdb stores just in-frame clones and leaves some out. The table lists almost 55,000 clones, just over 90% of them singletons. The sample comprised blood. Source of these receptors: a person between 65 and 80 years old with breast cancer. Both conserved end residues are trimmed from each CDR3. Fields, in order: clone size, J gene, V gene, CDR3 protein. Not every row has a clone size; where given, it reads once, few, many or a size class.

- | TRBJ1-5 | TRBV5-8 | ASRYDRGGEQPQH
- | TRBJ2-1 | TRBV7-7 | ASSARLAGTYNEQF
- | TRBJ2-3 | TRBV4-2 | ASSGGGHGTDTQY
- | TRBJ1-1 | TRBV5-8 | ASSSDRGRRGTEAF
few | TRBJ2-7 | TRBV6-5 | ASSGLAGDVY
- | TRBJ1-2 | TRBV29-1 | SVDEGVSNYGYT
- | TRBJ1-6 | TRBV5-1 | ASSLVPGTSV
few | TRBJ2-1 | TRBV5-1 | ASSLSGGAGYNEQF
- | TRBJ1-3 | TRBV7-8 | ASSPVTGSGNTIY
- | TRBJ1-2 | TRBV5-1 | ASSSTGDNYGYT
- | TRBJ2-7 | TRBV6-6 | ASSDTGPAYEQY
once | TRBJ2-1 | TRBV6-1 | ASSEKGGMGLISYNEQF
- | TRBJ1-6 | TRBV7-2 | ASSLNRGTPLH
- | TRBJ1-2 | TRBV5-5 | ASSLGWDRSSYGYT
- | TRBJ2-3 | TRBV6-4 | ASSVGPAGVTDTQY
- | TRBJ1-1 | TRBV7-6 | ASSSNRGQMNTEAF
- | TRBJ2-5 | TRBV11-3 | ASSLDSVGVVTQY
- | TRBJ2-7 | TRBV27 | ASSSATSVYEQY
- | TRBJ2-1 | TRBV7-8 | ASSLKAGVNYNEQF
- | TRBJ1-6 | TRBV13 | ASSPRGNSPLH
- | TRBJ1-4 | TRBV5-6 | ASSPRTTNEKLF
- | TRBJ2-5 | TRBV10-3 | AISESQGETQY
- | TRBJ2-2 | TRBV7-2 | ASSQREGGGELF
- | TRBJ2-4 | TRBV7-8 | ASSPRTSAAKNIQY